This TCR beta chain was sequenced during a study of T-cell reconstitution after alpha-beta-depleted transplantation in children. The V gene's germline CDR1 is KGHDR and CDR2 SFDVKD. The CDR3 sequence is 13 residues long. With 4 bases removed from V and 8 bases from J, the gap between germline ends came to 12 bases. This clonotype was picked up a small number of times. As it was prepared, the TCRbeta library received unique molecular identifiers. TCRdb recomputed calls from the PCR reads with MiXCR, one row per CDR3 protein. Of a few hundred thousand distinct CDR3 sequences in the sample, about 14% were seen once.

J is TRBJ2-3 and V is TRBV24-1; D is ambiguous. The sample here was PBMCs, taken from the stem cell graft. This receptor was taken from a human donor who donated a stem cell graft to a child with Fanconi anemia. Written as DNA, the CDR3 is TGTGCCACCAGTGAGCCACGGGCCGCTACGCAGTATTTT. This sequence encodes CATSEPRAATQYF.